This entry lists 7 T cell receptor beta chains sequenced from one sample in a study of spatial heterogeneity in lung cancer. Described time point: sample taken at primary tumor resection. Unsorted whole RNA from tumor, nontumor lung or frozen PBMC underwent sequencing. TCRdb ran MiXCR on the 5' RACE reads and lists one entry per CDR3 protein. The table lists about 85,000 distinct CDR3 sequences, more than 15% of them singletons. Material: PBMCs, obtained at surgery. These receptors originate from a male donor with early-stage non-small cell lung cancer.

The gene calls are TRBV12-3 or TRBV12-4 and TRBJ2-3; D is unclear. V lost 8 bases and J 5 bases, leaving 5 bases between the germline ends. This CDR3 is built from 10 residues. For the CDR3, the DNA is TGTGCCAGCGGCGGAGATACGCAGTATTTT. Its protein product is CASGGDTQYF.

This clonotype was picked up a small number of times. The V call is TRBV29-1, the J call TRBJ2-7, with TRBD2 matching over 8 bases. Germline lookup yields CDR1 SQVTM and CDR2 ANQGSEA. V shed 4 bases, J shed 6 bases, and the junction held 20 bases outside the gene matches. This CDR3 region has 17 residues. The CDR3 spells CSVGELDEVAGLIEQYF. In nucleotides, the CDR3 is TGCAGCGTTGGAGAATTGGATGAAGTAGCGGGATTAATCGAGCAGTACTTC.

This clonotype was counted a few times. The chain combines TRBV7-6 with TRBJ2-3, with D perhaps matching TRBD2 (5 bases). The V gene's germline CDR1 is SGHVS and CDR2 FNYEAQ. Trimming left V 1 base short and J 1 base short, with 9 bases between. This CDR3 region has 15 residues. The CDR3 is CASSLGRGGTDTQYF. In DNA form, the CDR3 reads TGTGCCAGCAGCTTAGGCCGGGGAGGCACAGATACGCAGTATTTT.

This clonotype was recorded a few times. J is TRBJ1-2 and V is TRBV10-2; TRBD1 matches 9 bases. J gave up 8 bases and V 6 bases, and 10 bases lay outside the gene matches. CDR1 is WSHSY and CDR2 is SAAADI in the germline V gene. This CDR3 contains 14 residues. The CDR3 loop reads CASSTTGGASGYTF. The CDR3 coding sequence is TGCGCCAGCAGCACCACAGGGGGCGCTTCGGGCTACACCTTC.

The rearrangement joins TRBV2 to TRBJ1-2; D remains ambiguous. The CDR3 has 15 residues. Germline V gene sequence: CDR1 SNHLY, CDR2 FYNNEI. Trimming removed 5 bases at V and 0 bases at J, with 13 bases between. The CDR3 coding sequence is TGTGCCAGCAGTTACACAGTCGCAGCTAACTATGGCTACACCTTC. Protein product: CASSYTVAANYGYTF.

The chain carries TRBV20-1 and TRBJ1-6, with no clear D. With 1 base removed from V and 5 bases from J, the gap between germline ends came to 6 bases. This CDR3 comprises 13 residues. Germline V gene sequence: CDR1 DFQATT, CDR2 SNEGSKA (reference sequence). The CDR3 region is CSARVTDNSPLHF. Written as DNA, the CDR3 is TGCAGTGCTAGAGTCACAGATAATTCACCCCTCCACTTT.

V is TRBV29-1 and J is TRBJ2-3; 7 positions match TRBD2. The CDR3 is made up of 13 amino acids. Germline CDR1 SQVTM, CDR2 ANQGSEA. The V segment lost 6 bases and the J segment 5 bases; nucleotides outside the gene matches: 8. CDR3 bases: TGCAGCGTGACTGGCGGGGGAGTAGATACGCAGTATTTT. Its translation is CSVTGGGVDTQYF.